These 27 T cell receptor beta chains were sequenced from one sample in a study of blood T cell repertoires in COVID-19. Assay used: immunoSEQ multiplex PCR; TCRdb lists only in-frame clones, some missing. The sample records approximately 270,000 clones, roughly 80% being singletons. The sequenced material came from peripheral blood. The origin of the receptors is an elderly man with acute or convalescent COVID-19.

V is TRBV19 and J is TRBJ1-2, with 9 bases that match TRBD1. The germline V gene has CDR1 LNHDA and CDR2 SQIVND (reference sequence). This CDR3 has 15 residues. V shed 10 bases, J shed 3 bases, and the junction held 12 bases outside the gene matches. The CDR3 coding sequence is TGTGCCACCCGGCCGAGGACAGGGGCGGACTATGGCTACACCTTC. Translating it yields CATRPRTGADYGYTF.

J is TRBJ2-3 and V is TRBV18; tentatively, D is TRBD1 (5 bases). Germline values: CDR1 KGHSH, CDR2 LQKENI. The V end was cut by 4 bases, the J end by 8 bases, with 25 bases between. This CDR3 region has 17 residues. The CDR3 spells CASSLAPPQGLRGTQYF. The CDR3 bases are TGTGCCAGCTCACTAGCCCCGCCCCAAGGGCTAAGGGGTACGCAGTATTTT.

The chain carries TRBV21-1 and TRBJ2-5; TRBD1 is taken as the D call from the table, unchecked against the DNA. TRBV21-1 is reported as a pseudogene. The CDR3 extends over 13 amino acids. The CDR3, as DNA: TGTGCCAGCAGCAAACAGGGGGGAGAGACCCAGTACTTC. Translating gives CASSKQGGETQYF.

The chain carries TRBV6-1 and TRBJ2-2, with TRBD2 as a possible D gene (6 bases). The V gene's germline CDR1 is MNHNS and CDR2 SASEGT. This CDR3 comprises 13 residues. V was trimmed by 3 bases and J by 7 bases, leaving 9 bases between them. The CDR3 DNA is TGTGCCAGCAGTGATTGGGGAGGCGGGGAGCTGTTTTTT. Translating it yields CASSDWGGGELFF.

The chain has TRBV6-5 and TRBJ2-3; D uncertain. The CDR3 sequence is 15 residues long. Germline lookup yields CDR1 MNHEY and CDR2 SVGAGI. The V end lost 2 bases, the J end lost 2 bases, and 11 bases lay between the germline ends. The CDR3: CASSYTLAVTDTQYF. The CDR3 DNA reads TGTGCCAGCAGTTACACCCTTGCGGTCACAGATACGCAGTATTTT.

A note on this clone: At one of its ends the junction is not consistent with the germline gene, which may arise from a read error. CDR3 coding DNA: TGTGCCAGCAGTTTAAGGACAGAAGATACCCAGTACTTC. Amino acids: CASSLRTEDTQYF. This chain links TRBV27 with TRBJ2-5, with a possible D match to TRBD1 (6 bases). CDR3 length: 13 residues. The germline V gene encodes CDR1 MNHEY and CDR2 SMNVEV (reference sequence).

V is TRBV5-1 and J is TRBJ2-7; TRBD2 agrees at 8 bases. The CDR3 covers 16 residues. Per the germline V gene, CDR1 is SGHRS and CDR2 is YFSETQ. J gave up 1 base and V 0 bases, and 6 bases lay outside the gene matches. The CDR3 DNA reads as TGCGCCAGCAGCTTGGGGAGCGGGGGATTGTCCTACGAGCAGTACTTC. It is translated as CASSLGSGGLSYEQYF. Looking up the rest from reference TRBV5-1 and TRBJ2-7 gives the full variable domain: KAGVTQTPRYLIKTRGQQVTLSCSPISGHRSVSWYQQTPGQGLQFLFEYFSETQRNKGNFPGRFSGRQFSNSRSEMNVSTLELGDSALYLCASSLGSGGLSYEQYFGPGTRLTVT.

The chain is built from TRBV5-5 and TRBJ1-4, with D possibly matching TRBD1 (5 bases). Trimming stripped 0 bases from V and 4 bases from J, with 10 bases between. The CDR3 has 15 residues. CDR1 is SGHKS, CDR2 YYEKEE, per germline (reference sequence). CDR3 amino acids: CASSLVQGYNEKLFF. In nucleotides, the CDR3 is TGTGCCAGCAGCTTGGTTCAGGGCTATAATGAAAAACTGTTTTTT.

The DNA for the CDR3 is TGCGCCAGCATCCAGCGATGGAGGGAGGGCAATCAGCCCCAGCATTTT. The encoded protein is CASIQRWREGNQPQHF. The chain uses TRBV23-1 and TRBJ1-5; D gene unclear. TRBV23-1 counts as an open reading frame of uncertain function. The germline V and J ends were trimmed by 7 bases and 2 bases, with 18 bases remaining between them. CDR3 size: 16 residues.

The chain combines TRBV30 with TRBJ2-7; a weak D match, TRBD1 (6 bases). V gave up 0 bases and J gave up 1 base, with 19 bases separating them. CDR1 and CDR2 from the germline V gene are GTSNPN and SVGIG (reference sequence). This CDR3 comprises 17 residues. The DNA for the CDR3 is TGTGCCTGGAGTGTTTGGCTGGGGGCCCCCACTTCCTACGAGCAGTACTTC. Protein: CAWSVWLGAPTSYEQYF.

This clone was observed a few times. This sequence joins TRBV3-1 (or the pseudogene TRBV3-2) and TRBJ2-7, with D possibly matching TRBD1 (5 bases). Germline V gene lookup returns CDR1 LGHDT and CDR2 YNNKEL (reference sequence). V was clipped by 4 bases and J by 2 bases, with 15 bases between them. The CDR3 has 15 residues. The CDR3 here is CASSPQRTLTYEQYF. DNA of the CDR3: TGTGCCAGCAGCCCCCAACGGACACTTACCTACGAGCAGTACTTC.

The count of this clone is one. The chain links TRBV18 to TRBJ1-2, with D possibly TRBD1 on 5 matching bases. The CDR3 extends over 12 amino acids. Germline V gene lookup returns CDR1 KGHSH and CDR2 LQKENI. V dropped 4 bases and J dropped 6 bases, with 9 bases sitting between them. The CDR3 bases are TGTGCCAGCTCACAGAAGGGGCATGGCTACACCTTC. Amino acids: CASSQKGHGYTF. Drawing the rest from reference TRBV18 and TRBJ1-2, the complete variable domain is NAGVMQNPRHLVRRRGQEARLRCSPMKGHSHVYWYRQLPEEGLKFMVYLQKENIIDESGMPKERFSAEFPKEGPSILRIQQVVRGDSAAYFCASSQKGHGYTFGSGTRLTVV.

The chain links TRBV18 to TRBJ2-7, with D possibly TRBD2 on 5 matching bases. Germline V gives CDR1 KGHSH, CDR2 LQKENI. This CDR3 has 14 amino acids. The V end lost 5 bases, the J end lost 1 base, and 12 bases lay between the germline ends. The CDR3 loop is CASSLVSGSYEQYF. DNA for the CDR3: TGTGCCAGCTCATTAGTAAGCGGATCCTACGAGCAGTACTTC.

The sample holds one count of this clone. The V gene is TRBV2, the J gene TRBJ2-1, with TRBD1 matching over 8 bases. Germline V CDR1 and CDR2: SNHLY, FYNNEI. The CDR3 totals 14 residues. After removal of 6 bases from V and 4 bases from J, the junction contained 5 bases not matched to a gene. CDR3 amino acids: CASRAGQAYNEQFF. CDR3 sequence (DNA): TGTGCCAGCAGGGCGGGACAGGCGTACAATGAGCAGTTCTTC.

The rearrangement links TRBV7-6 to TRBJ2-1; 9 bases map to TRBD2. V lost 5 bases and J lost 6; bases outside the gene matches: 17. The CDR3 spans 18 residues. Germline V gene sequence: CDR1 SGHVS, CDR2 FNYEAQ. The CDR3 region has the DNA TGTGCCAGCAGCCGTAGACTCTTGGAGGGACTAGCAGGCAATGAGCAGTTCTTC. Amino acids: CASSRRLLEGLAGNEQFF.

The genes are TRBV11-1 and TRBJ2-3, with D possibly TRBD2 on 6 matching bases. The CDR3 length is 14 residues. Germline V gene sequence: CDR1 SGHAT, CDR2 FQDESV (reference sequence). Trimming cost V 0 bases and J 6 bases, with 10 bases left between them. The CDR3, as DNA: TGTGCCAGCAGCTTAGCCTCGGCGGGGGATACGCAGTATTTT. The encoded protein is CASSLASAGDTQYF.

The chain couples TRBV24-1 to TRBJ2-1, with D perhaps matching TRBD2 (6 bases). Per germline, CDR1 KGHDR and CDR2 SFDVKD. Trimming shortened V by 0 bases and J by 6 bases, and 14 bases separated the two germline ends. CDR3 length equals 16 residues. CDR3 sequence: CATSDLQWAGINEQFF. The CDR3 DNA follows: TGTGCCACCAGTGATTTGCAATGGGCGGGAATCAATGAGCAGTTCTTC.

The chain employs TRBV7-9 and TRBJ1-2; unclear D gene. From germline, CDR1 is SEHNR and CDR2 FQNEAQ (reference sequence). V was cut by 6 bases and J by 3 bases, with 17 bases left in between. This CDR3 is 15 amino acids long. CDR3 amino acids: CASSFPGANDYGYTF. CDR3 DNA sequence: TGTGCCAGCAGTTTCCCGGGAGCTAACGACTATGGCTACACCTTC.

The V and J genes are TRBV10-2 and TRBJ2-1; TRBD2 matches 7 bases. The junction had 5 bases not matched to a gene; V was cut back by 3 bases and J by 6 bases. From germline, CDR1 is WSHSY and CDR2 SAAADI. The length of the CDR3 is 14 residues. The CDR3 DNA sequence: TGCGCCAGCAGTGATCTTGCTAGCGGCAATGAGCAGTTCTTC. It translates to CASSDLASGNEQFF.

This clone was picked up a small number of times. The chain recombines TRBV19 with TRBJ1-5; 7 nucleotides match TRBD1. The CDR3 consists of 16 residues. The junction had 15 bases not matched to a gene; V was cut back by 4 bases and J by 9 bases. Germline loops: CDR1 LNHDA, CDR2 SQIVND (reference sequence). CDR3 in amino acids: CASSRPPGQHFGPQHF. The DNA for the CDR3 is TGTGCCAGTAGTAGACCCCCGGGACAGCACTTCGGGCCCCAGCATTTT.

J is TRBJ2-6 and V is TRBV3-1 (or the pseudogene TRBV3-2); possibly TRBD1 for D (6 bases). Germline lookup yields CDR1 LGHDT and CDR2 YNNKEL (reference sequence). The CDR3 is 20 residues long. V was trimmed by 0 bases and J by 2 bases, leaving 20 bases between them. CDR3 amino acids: CASSQDLGRGKNTGANVLTF. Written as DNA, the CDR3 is TGTGCCAGCAGCCAAGATCTTGGCAGGGGAAAAAACACTGGGGCCAACGTCCTGACTTTC.

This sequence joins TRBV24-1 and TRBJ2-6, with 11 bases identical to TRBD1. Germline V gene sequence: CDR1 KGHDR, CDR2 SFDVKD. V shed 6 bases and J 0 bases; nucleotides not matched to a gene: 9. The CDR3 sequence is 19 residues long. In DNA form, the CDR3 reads TGTGCCACCAGTAGTCGGGACAGGGGGATTCGCTCTGGGGCCAACGTCCTGACTTTC. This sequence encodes CATSSRDRGIRSGANVLTF.

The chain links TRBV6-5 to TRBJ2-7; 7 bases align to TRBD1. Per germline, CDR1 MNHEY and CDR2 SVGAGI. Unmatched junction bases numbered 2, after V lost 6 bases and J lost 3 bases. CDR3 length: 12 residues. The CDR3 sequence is CASSQGDYEQYF. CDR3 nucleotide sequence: TGTGCCAGCAGCCAGGGGGACTACGAGCAGTACTTC.

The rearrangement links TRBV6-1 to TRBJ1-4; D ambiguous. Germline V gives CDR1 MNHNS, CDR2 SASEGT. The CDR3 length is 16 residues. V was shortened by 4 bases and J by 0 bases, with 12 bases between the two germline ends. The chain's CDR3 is CASSASSVATNEKLFF. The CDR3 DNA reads TGTGCCAGCAGTGCTTCCTCGGTTGCAACTAATGAAAAACTGTTTTTT.

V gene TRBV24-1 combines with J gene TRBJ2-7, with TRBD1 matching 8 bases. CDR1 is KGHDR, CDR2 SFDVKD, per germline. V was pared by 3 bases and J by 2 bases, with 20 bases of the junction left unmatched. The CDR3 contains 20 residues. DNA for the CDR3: TGTGCCACCAGTGATCAAGGCGTCGGACAGGGAAGGTGTAGGACCTACGAGCAGTACTTC. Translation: CATSDQGVGQGRCRTYEQYF.

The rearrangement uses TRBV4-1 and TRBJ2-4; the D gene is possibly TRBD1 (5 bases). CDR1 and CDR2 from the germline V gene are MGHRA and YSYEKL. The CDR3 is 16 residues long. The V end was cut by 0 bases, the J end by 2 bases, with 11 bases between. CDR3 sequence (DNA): TGCGCCAGCAGCCAAGACCCAGGGTTTTCCAAAAACATTCAGTACTTC. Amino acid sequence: CASSQDPGFSKNIQYF.

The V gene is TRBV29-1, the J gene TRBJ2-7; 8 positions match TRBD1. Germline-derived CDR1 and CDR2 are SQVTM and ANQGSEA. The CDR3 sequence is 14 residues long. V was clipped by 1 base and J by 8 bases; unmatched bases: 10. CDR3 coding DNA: TGCAGCGTTGAAGCGTCCCCAGGGGGCAGACAGCAGTACTTC. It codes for CSVEASPGGRQQYF.